This TCR beta chain was obtained from a study of T cell responses to AZD1222 COVID-19 vaccine (dated by TCRdb to the early 2020s). In the study overall: Because spike-specific TCR depth and breadth did not differ between the two schedules, AZD1222 recipients who got a second dose at roughly 4 weeks were pooled with those who got a second dose at roughly 12 weeks. A total of 230 to 250 trial participants underwent TCR sequencing, of whom 200 to 220 had received two doses of AZD1222 and roughly 26 had received two doses of the MenACWY control vaccine. Trial participants were enrolled by age into 18-55, 56-69 and 70-plus year subgroups, with around 140, 26 and 57 TCR-sequenced participants respectively. Overall study results and their limits: After two AZD1222 doses, both the breadth and the depth of spike-specific TCRs were significantly higher than at day 0 and than in MenACWY recipients. Because no day 14 peak-response samples were available, the repertoires could be characterized only after the peak T cell response. CD4 TCRs associated with the vaccine covered the entire spike protein, and the dominant responses were in regions 160-218 and 743-854. Reportedly, close to half of the unique spike-specific TCRs recognized epitopes lying outside the regions that are mutated in the B.1.351 and B.1.1.7 variants. Participants were mostly white British, with more females than males. The authors suggested clonal diversity may have been underestimated. The 56-69-year group was small, and its depth increase did not reach significance, likely because of low power. Only a handful of AZD1222 recipients were SARS-CoV-2 seropositive at baseline, limiting conclusions about previously exposed vaccinees.

In regard to this clone: Its specific antigen is unknown. One base away there is no much larger clone; base qualities are not given.

Relative to germline, V is missing 6 bases and J is missing 9 bases, with 9 bases of the junction outside any gene match. The CDR3, cysteine through phenylalanine, is 15 amino acids long. This entry keeps only the CDR3 DNA: 45 bases, framed from base 1. As encoded in the germline V gene, CDR1 is MNHEY while CDR2 is SVGEGT. The time point label on this specimen signifies: baseline before first vaccination. Samples from vaccinated people were obtained from the UK trials COV001 and COV002, which included a single-blind randomized controlled phase 2/3 trial of AZD1222 (ChAdOx1 nCoV-19) in healthy adults. For TCRbeta chain sequencing, PBMC samples from trial participants were taken at day 0 and at day 28 after the second dose. The CDR3 regions of human TCRbeta chains were analyzed by immunosequencing. Per the original workflow: Repertoire TCRs were matched against a reference library of SARS-CoV-2-specific TCRs generated with the MIRA antigen-specificity platform. Breadth meant the fraction of unique TCRs that were SARS-CoV-2-associated, whereas depth meant the fraction of total T cells that were SARS-CoV-2-associated. Using the MIRA data, every spike-specific TCR was mapped to the spike region that the TCR reacted to and assigned to either a CD4 or a CD8 class. Log10-transformed breadth and depth values were compared by one-way ANOVA with Sidak's multiple comparisons tests. Drawn from immuneACCESS, this table holds only the in-frame rearrangements with V and J called that TCRdb kept. Clones are partly lost; checked studies trace under half to an unresolved V gene and leave the rest unexplained. D and trimming come from the DNA, and the V and J calls and clone size come from that table. For this sample the table gives some 160,000 clones, of which about 92% were detected only once. The ten top clones hold approximately 0.97% of the sample.

This TCR was sampled from an adult in good health. The chain links TRBV6-2 or TRBV6-3 with TRBJ1-6, with 9 bases in between that match TRBD1. This sample comprised peripheral blood, obtained on day 0 of AZD1222 vaccination. The sequenced DNA: TGTGCCAGCAGCCTCCTGGGGACAGGGAGTTCACCCCTCCACTTT. It translates as CASSLLGTGSSPLHF.